This passage covers 23 T cell receptor beta chains from one sample sequenced in a study of OX40 agonist ivuxolimab in advanced cancers. Library creation used the immunoSEQ multiplex PCR assay. TCRdb retrieved this table from immuneACCESS and kept in-frame rearrangements only. Not all clones are present; in checked studies, unresolved V genes account for under half, and no reason is known for the remainder. The sample table shows 130,000 or so clones, and roughly 91% are seen once. The ten largest account for more than 1% of the sample. The specimen comprised CD4+ or CD8+ T cells sorted from blood, sampled in a trial of the OX40 agonist ivuxolimab. The source is an adult with an advanced solid tumor such as melanoma, head and neck, liver or kidney cancer.

This chain joins TRBV10-1 and TRBJ2-3; 9 nucleotides align to TRBD1. This CDR3 contains 17 residues. V lost 4 bases, J lost 6 bases, and 14 bases stayed unmatched. Germline values: CDR1 WNHNN, CDR2 SYGVQD (reference sequence). CDR3 region: CASSGTGTGREADTQYF. CDR3 coding DNA: TGCGCCAGCAGTGGGACCGGGACAGGGAGGGAGGCGGATACGCAGTATTTT.

J is TRBJ1-1 and V is TRBV27, with TRBD1 as a possible D gene (5 bases). Germline V gene data show CDR1 as MNHEY and CDR2 as SMNVEV (reference sequence). The CDR3 is 14 amino acids. The V end lost 4 bases, the J end lost 1 base, and 10 bases lay between the germline ends. The CDR3 DNA reads as TGTGCCAGCAGTTCGGGACCCCCGAACACTGAAGCTTTCTTT. Residues: CASSSGPPNTEAFF.

The V and J genes are TRBV10-3 and TRBJ1-5, with a possible D match to TRBD1 (5 bases). The CDR3 contains 13 residues. CDR1 is ENHRY, CDR2 SYGVKD, per germline. V lost 10 bases, J lost 2 bases, and 12 bases lay in between. Written as DNA, the CDR3 is TGTGCCAGCCAGGGCAGGGGCAATCAGCCCCAGCATTTT. This gives the protein CASQGRGNQPQHF.

This clone was counted a single time. V and J are TRBV6-5 and TRBJ2-5; the D is unclear. CDR3 length equals 12 residues. CDR1 MNHEY and CDR2 SVGAGI come from the germline V gene. Deletions cut 6 bases from V and 5 bases from J, with 10 bases between. Here the CDR3 DNA reads TGTGCCAGCAGCGCCCCCGGGGAGACCCAGTACTTC. This sequence encodes CASSAPGETQYF.

This clone was recorded only once. The V gene is TRBV29-1, the J gene TRBJ2-1; a weak D match, TRBD2 (5 bases). The V gene lost 6 bases and the J gene lost 2 bases, with 14 bases spanning the gap. Germline V gene data show CDR1 as SQVTM and CDR2 as ANQGSEA. This CDR3 contains 14 residues. The CDR3 reads CSVPGWLTYNEQFF. CDR3 bases: TGCAGCGTCCCGGGGTGGCTAACCTACAATGAGCAGTTCTTC.

The chain combines TRBV19 with TRBJ2-1; 10 bases fit TRBD1. Germline V gene lookup returns CDR1 LNHDA and CDR2 SQIVND (reference sequence). The CDR3 runs 17 residues. Trimming cost V 1 base and J 8 bases; bases outside gene matches: 11. CDR3 sequence: CASSIGLLGTGADEQFF. CDR3 nucleotide sequence: TGTGCCAGTAGTATAGGACTCCTCGGGACAGGGGCCGATGAGCAGTTCTTC.

The chain uses TRBV10-3 and TRBJ2-3, with D unresolved. V shed 0 bases and J shed 6 bases, with 13 bases lying between them. This CDR3 contains 15 residues. Germline loops: CDR1 ENHRY, CDR2 SYGVKD. As DNA, the CDR3 is TGTGCCATCAGTGAGTCCCCCGGAAGGGTGGATACGCAGTATTTT. This sequence encodes CAISESPGRVDTQYF.

The gene calls are TRBV7-9 and TRBJ2-3; TRBD2 matches 8 bases. V was clipped by 8 bases and J by 0 bases; unmatched bases: 4. Germline V CDR1 and CDR2: SEHNR, FQNEAQ (reference sequence). The CDR3 loop spans 14 amino acids. The CDR3 sequence is CASESGGSTDTQYF. The CDR3 DNA sequence: TGTGCCAGCGAGTCGGGGGGGAGCACAGATACGCAGTATTTT.

This chain connects TRBV11-2 to TRBJ1-1, with 9 bases matching TRBD1. CDR3 length equals 13 residues. Trimming removed 4 bases from V and 5 bases from J; junction bases left unmatched: 2. Germline V gives CDR1 SGHAT, CDR2 FQNNGV. The chain's CDR3 is CASSYRGRTEAFF. DNA of the CDR3: TGTGCCAGCAGCTACAGGGGGCGGACTGAAGCTTTCTTT.

The rearrangement joins TRBV11-2 to TRBJ1-1; no reliable D call. Trimming took off 5 bases at V and 12 bases at J, with 16 bases between the two ends. The CDR3 is made up of 12 amino acids. Germline assignment: CDR1 SGHAT and CDR2 FQNNGV. DNA of the CDR3: TGTGCCAGCAGCACAAGGTCCGCTAGAACTTTCTTT. Translating gives CASSTRSARTFF.

This clone was seen just once. This chain joins TRBV29-1 and TRBJ2-1; 9 bases match TRBD2. Trimming at V came to 7 bases and at J to 3 bases, leaving 7 bases not matched to a gene. Germline CDR1 reads SQVTM; CDR2 reads ANQGSEA. The CDR3 totals 14 residues. The CDR3 bases are TGCAGCGCTCAGACTAGCGGCAACTACAATGAGCAGTTCTTC. Translating it yields CSAQTSGNYNEQFF.

The chain employs TRBV7-2 and TRBJ2-7; 8 bases line up with TRBD1. This CDR3 spans 16 amino acids. V was clipped by 7 bases and J by 0 bases; unmatched bases: 11. CDR1 is SGHTA and CDR2 is FQGNSA in the germline V gene. The CDR3 loop reads CASTLLRDRSSYEQYF. CDR3 nucleotide sequence: TGTGCCAGCACCCTCCTCCGGGACAGGTCCTCCTACGAGCAGTACTTC.

This clone was counted only a few times. The chain carries TRBV4-3 and TRBJ2-7; D is possibly TRBD2 (5 bases). The CDR3 has 16 amino acids. Trimming stripped 0 bases from V and 6 bases from J, with 18 bases between. Per germline, CDR1 LGHNA and CDR2 YSLEER. CDR3 sequence: CASSQEGVPGVGEQYF. DNA of the CDR3: TGCGCCAGCAGCCAAGAGGGAGTTCCAGGCGTGGGCGAGCAGTACTTC.

The V call is TRBV18, the J call TRBJ2-3; no definite D call. The CDR3 extends over 12 amino acids. CDR1 KGHSH and CDR2 LQKENI come from the germline V gene. Trimming left V 3 bases short and J 1 base short, with 2 bases between. CDR3 in DNA: TGTGCCAGCTCACCCGGCACAGATACGCAGTATTTT. As protein: CASSPGTDTQYF.

The V gene is TRBV19, the J gene TRBJ1-5; D unresolved. Germline CDR1 is LNHDA and CDR2 is SQIVND (reference sequence). The CDR3 is 12 residues long. V was clipped by 6 bases and J by 7 bases, with 10 bases between them. CDR3 protein: CASSLEVQPQHF. The CDR3 bases are TGTGCCAGTAGCCTGGAGGTACAGCCCCAGCATTTT.

This clone occurred once. The J gene is TRBJ2-1, the V gene TRBV9, with D perhaps given as TRBD1 or TRBD2 (5 bases each). This CDR3 has 13 residues. The V and J ends lost 0 bases and 7 bases respectively, with 8 bases between them. The germline V gene has CDR1 SGDLS and CDR2 YYNGEE. Here the CDR3 reads CASSVGWGNEQFF. The CDR3 DNA is TGTGCCAGCAGCGTAGGATGGGGGAATGAGCAGTTCTTC.

The chain joins TRBV15 to TRBJ2-5; 10 bases align to TRBD1. J was trimmed by 5 bases and V by 3 bases; bases with no gene match: 21. The CDR3 sequence is 20 residues long. Germline CDR1 LNHNV, CDR2 YYDKDF (reference sequence). The CDR3 protein is CATSSPPKRSRQGARETQYF. In DNA, the CDR3 is TGTGCCACCAGCAGCCCCCCTAAGCGATCCCGACAGGGGGCTCGGGAGACCCAGTACTTC.

The chain has TRBV9 and TRBJ2-7, with D unresolved. The V end was cut by 0 bases, the J end by 3 bases, with 4 bases between. Per germline, CDR1 SGDLS and CDR2 YYNGEE. CDR3 length: 12 amino acids. In DNA, the CDR3 is TGTGCCAGCAGCGTAGAGGGCTACGAGCAGTACTTC. Its protein is CASSVEGYEQYF.

The chain links TRBV6-5 to TRBJ1-1; D gene uncertain. V was clipped by 0 bases and J by 3 bases, with 11 bases between them. The CDR3 contains 15 residues. Germline V gene sequence: CDR1 MNHEY, CDR2 SVGAGI. CDR3 loop: CASSYSKRLDTEAFF. The CDR3, as DNA: TGTGCCAGCAGTTACTCGAAGCGTTTAGACACTGAAGCTTTCTTT.

The V gene is TRBV4-3, the J gene TRBJ1-3; D not resolved. Trimming pared 4 bases from V and 2 bases from J, leaving 9 bases between. The CDR3 covers 14 residues. CDR1 is LGHNA, CDR2 YSLEER, per germline. CDR3 DNA sequence: TGCGCCAGCAGCCTGGGCCCCCCTGGAAACACCATATATTTT. Amino acids: CASSLGPPGNTIYF.

In this sample, this clone turned up a few times. This chain links TRBV14 with TRBJ2-1; no clear D gene. Germline V gene data show CDR1 as SGHDN and CDR2 as FVKESK. V was trimmed by 0 bases and J by 0 bases, leaving 9 bases between them. This CDR3 has 16 amino acids. Here the CDR3 DNA reads TGTGCCAGCAGCCAAGATAGTCCGAGCTCCTACAATGAGCAGTTCTTC. Amino acids: CASSQDSPSSYNEQFF.

V and J are TRBV4-3 and TRBJ1-1, with 7 bases matching TRBD1. Germline CDR1 reads LGHNA; CDR2 reads YSLEER. Trimming at V came to 1 base and at J to 6 bases, leaving 2 bases not matched to a gene. CDR3 length: 13 amino acids. CDR3 in DNA: TGCGCCAGCAGCCAAGCAGGGGGGGCTGAAGCTTTCTTT. This codes for CASSQAGGAEAFF.

The chain links TRBV29-1 to TRBJ2-2; 7 nucleotides align to TRBD2. Germline CDR1 and CDR2: SQVTM and ANQGSEA. With 6 bases clipped from V and 5 bases from J, the junction kept 9 bases outside the gene matches. CDR3 length: 14 amino acids. The chain's CDR3 is CSVRRLADTGELFF. The CDR3 DNA reads TGCAGCGTCCGACGGCTAGCGGATACCGGGGAGCTGTTTTTT.